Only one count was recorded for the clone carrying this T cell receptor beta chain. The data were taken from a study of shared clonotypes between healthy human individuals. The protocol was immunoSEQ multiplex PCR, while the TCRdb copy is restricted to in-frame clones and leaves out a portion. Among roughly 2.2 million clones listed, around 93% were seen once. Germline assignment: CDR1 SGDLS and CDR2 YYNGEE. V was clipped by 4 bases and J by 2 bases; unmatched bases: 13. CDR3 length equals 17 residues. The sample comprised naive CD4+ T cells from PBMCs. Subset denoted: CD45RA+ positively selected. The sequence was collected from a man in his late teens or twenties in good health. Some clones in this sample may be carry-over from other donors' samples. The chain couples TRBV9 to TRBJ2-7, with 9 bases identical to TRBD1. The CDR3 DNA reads TGTGCCAGCAGCTCCCGGGCGGGGACAGGGTCCACCTACGAGCAGTACTTC. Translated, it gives CASSSRAGTGSTYEQYF.